This entry describes one T cell receptor beta chain. As yet, its antigen is unknown. TCRdb reprocessed the PCR reads with MiXCR, giving one entry per CDR3 protein. The data hold under 600,000 distinct CDR3 sequences, with about 26% observed a single time. These data originate in a study of molecular identifiers for immune sequencing clone quantification. On the study more broadly: In replicates, RNA from 20,000 or 100,000 naive CD8 cells was split five ways, four sequenced. Whole-study results and caveats: Amid some 900,000 naive cells, spiked Jurkat TCR RNA from one cell was reportedly still detectable.

Libraries of naive CD8 T cells were made from approximately 20,000 to 1,000,000 sorted cells. They used 10%, 30% or 50% RNA. Trimming left V 1 base short and J 7 bases short, with 11 bases between. There are 13 residues in the CDR3. Germline V CDR1 and CDR2: LGHNA, YSLEER. The receptor was derived from a human donor in good health. Some libraries in this study had Jurkat cell RNA spiked in. The V gene is TRBV4-3, the J gene TRBJ2-7, with D maybe TRBD2 (6 bases). Material: naive CD8+ T cells from blood, with Jurkat cell RNA spiked in. The subset was: FACS-sorted CD8+CD4-CCR7+CD45RA+ naive T cells. The CDR3 coding sequence is TGCGCCAGCAGCCAAGGGTCGGGGGAAGAGCAGTACTTC. It encodes CASSQGSGEEQYF.